These T cell receptor beta chains were read from a single sample in a study of T cell repertoires in aging, cancer and after chemotherapy. MiXCR, applied by TCRdb to the multiplex PCR reads, yields one record per CDR3 protein. The data contain about 820 distinct CDR3 sequences, roughly 24% of them singletons. Sequencing was done on a sample of blood. The origin of the receptors is a human donor with a solid tumor. Each CDR3 is given with its conserved first and last residue. Clone size is given for some rows only: seen once, a few or many times, or a class if the clone is expanded.

NA TRBV20-1 CSARTSGMFFYEQYF
large TRBV27 CASSFTGDTQYF
NA TRBV6-5 CARSQDRGTAEAFF
large TRBV29-1 CSVTGLAGSYEQYF
NA TRBV28 CDSHTGNSPLHF
once TRBV6-1 CASTGNSEAFF
large TRBV30 CAWTAGSYGYTF
once TRBV28 CATGTGNGYTF
NA TRBV28 CASSFTVRGYTF
few TRBV20-1 CSASEELAGGPASYNEQFF
large TRBV19 CASSIGGHIQYF
NA TRBV20-1 CSARIQALSDGYTF
large TRBV6-1 CASSEGGLGNSGNTIYF
medium-sized TRBV12-3/TRBV12-4 CATERQSYGYTF
large TRBV15 CATSELAGETQYF
large TRBV15 CATSRDSGLAGVGAHF
large TRBV11-1 CASTHARYRGTGELFF
large TRBV6-2/TRBV6-3 CATAGGDYNEQFF
few TRBV24-1 CATSDQGSEAFF
large TRBV30 CAWSVGPGGAYNSPLHF
large TRBV7-6 CASSSAGTGQETQYF
few TRBV11-2 CATRGIGDEQFF
large TRBV6-5 CASSSYTGLYEQYF
NA TRBV6-6 CASGQGWTGGSQPQHF
NA TRBV5-4 CASSLGTMEAFF
NA TRBV20-1 CGVPSGGRNQPQHF
NA TRBV13 CASSPQGAGNTIYF
medium-sized TRBV11-3 CASSIKTGKQGYTF
few TRBV25-1 CASSAGGEHTQYF
large TRBV11-1 CASSPQNTGELFF
medium-sized TRBV19 CASSTWAEETQYF